Following are 15 T cell receptor beta chains from one sample sequenced in a study of blood T cell repertoires in COVID-19. The repertoire was sequenced with immunoSEQ multiplex PCR; TCRdb's copy has only in-frame clones and lacks some. Among 90,000 to 120,000 clones listed, just over 70% were seen once. The sequencing sample was made of peripheral blood. The receptors come from a woman aged 40-49 years with acute or convalescent COVID-19.

This clone showed up just once. The chain couples TRBV4-3 to TRBJ2-3, with 7 positions matching TRBD2. With V trimmed by 0 bases and J by 10 bases, 4 bases remained unmatched. Germline CDR1 LGHNA, CDR2 YSLEER. This CDR3 has 13 amino acids. This chain's CDR3 is CASSQDRDYPQYF. Written as DNA, the CDR3 is TGCGCCAGCAGCCAAGACAGGGACTACCCGCAGTATTTT.

This clone was detected once. The CDR3 DNA reads as TGTGCCACCAGTGAATCACCGGGACAGGGGCCCTCGTACGAGCAGTACTTC. Its translation is CATSESPGQGPSYEQYF. The rearrangement uses TRBV24-1 and TRBJ2-7; 10 nucleotides match TRBD1. V gave up 4 bases and J gave up 4 bases; unmatched junction bases: 12. Germline-derived CDR1 and CDR2 are KGHDR and SFDVKD. The CDR3 loop spans 17 amino acids.

This clone was observed a single time. The J gene is TRBJ2-1, the V gene TRBV24-1; TRBD1 agrees at 10 bases. The germline V gene encodes CDR1 KGHDR and CDR2 SFDVKD. With 4 bases clipped from V and 3 bases from J, the junction kept 8 bases outside the gene matches. The CDR3 runs to 17 residues. Here the CDR3 DNA reads TGTGCCACCAGTGACGCCGGACAGGGGGGGATCTACAATGAGCAGTTCTTC. Amino acids: CATSDAGQGGIYNEQFF.

This chain joins TRBV6-6 and TRBJ1-4, with a tentative D call TRBD1 (6 bases). V was cut by 0 bases and J by 5 bases, with 13 bases left in between. CDR3 length: 16 amino acids. Per germline, CDR1 MNHNY and CDR2 SVGAGI (reference sequence). CDR3 loop: CASSYSIRTVNEKLFF. The DNA for the CDR3 is TGTGCCAGCAGTTACTCGATCCGGACAGTCAATGAAAAACTGTTTTTT.

This clone was recorded a few times. V and J are TRBV6-5 and TRBJ2-5; D not certain. With 3 bases removed from V and 1 base from J, the gap between germline ends came to 9 bases. This CDR3 comprises 14 residues. The germline gives CDR1 MNHEY, CDR2 SVGAGI. The CDR3 region has the DNA TGTGCCAGCAGTTATTTACAGACCCAAGAGACCCAGTACTTC. It is translated as CASSYLQTQETQYF.

CDR3 nucleotide sequence: TGTGCCAGCAGCTTAGGACAGGGGTCGGTTCAGCCCCAGCATTTT. Translated, it gives CASSLGQGSVQPQHF. The rearrangement joins TRBV7-2 to TRBJ1-5; 8 bases line up with TRBD1. The germline V gene encodes CDR1 SGHTA and CDR2 FQGNSA. V was clipped by 1 base and J by 6 bases; unmatched bases: 5. CDR3 length: 15 residues.

The CDR3 reads CASSVTGYTYEQYF. The CDR3 DNA follows: TGTGCCAGCTCAGTCACAGGGTACACCTACGAGCAGTACTTC. J is TRBJ2-7 and V is TRBV18; TRBD1 is a possible D gene (6 bases). Germline CDR1 reads KGHSH; CDR2 reads LQKENI. Trimming left V 5 bases short and J 2 bases short, with 13 bases between. The CDR3 contains 14 residues. Full variable domain (rest looked up from reference TRBV18 and TRBJ2-7): NAGVMQNPRHLVRRRGQEARLRCSPMKGHSHVYWYRQLPEEGLKFMVYLQKENIIDESGMPKERFSAEFPKEGPSILRIQQVVRGDSAAYFCASSVTGYTYEQYFGPGTRLTVT.

This clone was seen a few times. This chain uses TRBV6-5 with TRBJ1-5; possibly TRBD1 for D (5 bases). Between the trimmed V and J ends, which lost 7 bases and 4 bases, there was a span of 17 bases. Germline V CDR1 and CDR2: MNHEY, SVGAGI. The CDR3 runs 15 residues. CDR3 sequence: CASKSIVGGNQPQHF. CDR3 nucleotide sequence: TGTGCCAGCAAGAGTATTGTGGGGGGAAATCAGCCCCAGCATTTT.

The chain's CDR3 is CSARVGETQYF. Here the CDR3 DNA reads TGCAGTGCTAGAGTCGGAGAGACCCAGTACTTC. The rearrangement joins TRBV20-1 to TRBJ2-5; no reliable D call. Germline lookup yields CDR1 DFQATT and CDR2 SNEGSKA (reference sequence). This CDR3 is 11 amino acids long. V was shortened by 1 base and J by 4 bases, with 4 bases between the two germline ends.

The rearrangement joins TRBV6-5 to TRBJ2-2, with D hard to call. Trimming shortened V by 8 bases and J by 1 base, and 11 bases separated the two germline ends. The CDR3 contains 14 residues. Germline V gene lookup returns CDR1 MNHEY and CDR2 SVGAGI. The CDR3 protein is CASAKIENTGELFF. The CDR3 DNA reads as TGTGCCAGCGCGAAGATAGAGAACACCGGGGAGCTGTTTTTT.

This chain links TRBV19 with TRBJ2-2; TRBD2 aligns across 9 bases. With V trimmed by 7 bases and J by 4 bases, 4 bases remained unmatched. Germline CDR1 is LNHDA and CDR2 is SQIVND (reference sequence). The CDR3 length is 14 residues. CDR3 sequence: CASKFSGGTGELFF. The CDR3 bases are TGTGCCAGTAAATTTAGCGGGGGCACCGGGGAGCTGTTTTTT.

The CDR3: CASSPYRGNQPQHF. CDR3 nucleotides: TGTGCCAGCAGCCCTTACAGGGGGAATCAGCCCCAGCATTTT. The rearrangement joins TRBV5-6 to TRBJ1-5, with 8 bases aligning to TRBD1. This CDR3 has 14 amino acids. V was clipped by 4 bases and J by 4 bases; unmatched bases: 4. Germline loops: CDR1 SGHDT, CDR2 YYEEEE.

This sequence joins TRBV19 and TRBJ1-6; D ambiguous. Germline loops: CDR1 LNHDA, CDR2 SQIVND (reference sequence). The V end lost 5 bases, the J end lost 6 bases, and 20 bases lay between the germline ends. The CDR3 runs 17 residues. The CDR3 DNA reads TGTGCCAGTAGTCTGGGTGAGGGAAGAGGACGTAATTCACCCCTCCACTTT. It specifies CASSLGEGRGRNSPLHF.

The rearrangement uses TRBV2 and TRBJ2-3; TRBD2 might be the D (6 bases). Between the trimmed V and J ends, which lost 7 bases and 2 bases, there was a span of 13 bases. Per the germline V gene, CDR1 is SNHLY and CDR2 is FYNNEI. CDR3 size: 14 residues. The CDR3 nucleotides read TGTGCCAGCAAGGAGGGTACGGTCACAGATACGCAGTATTTT. Protein sequence: CASKEGTVTDTQYF.

The rearrangement uses TRBV5-1 and TRBJ2-5, with a tentative D call TRBD1 (6 bases). The length of the CDR3 is 16 residues. Per germline, CDR1 SGHRS and CDR2 YFSETQ. The V end was cut by 1 base, the J end by 4 bases, with 17 bases between. CDR3 sequence (DNA): TGCGCCAGCAGCTTGACCGCAGGGGAAAGTGGAGAGACCCAGTACTTC. The encoded protein is CASSLTAGESGETQYF.